The 3 T cell receptor beta chains in this list originate from one sample, sequenced in a study of shared clonotypes between healthy human individuals. The method was immunoSEQ multiplex PCR; TCRdb's version includes in-frame clones alone and lacks a portion of them. The sample gives roughly 1,100,000 clones, about three quarters of which show up once; 1.4% is in the top ten. Sequencing used memory CD4+ T cells sorted from blood. Indicated subset: CD45RA-negative fraction. The receptors stem from a man younger than 30 in good health.

The chain joins TRBV11-2 to TRBJ2-5; D is ambiguous. Germline lookup yields CDR1 SGHAT and CDR2 FQNNGV. The ends were cut back, 0 bases at V and 9 bases at J, with 17 bases in the middle. The CDR3 is made up of 15 amino acids. The CDR3 coding sequence is TGTGCCAGCAGCTTAGACCGAATACAGAGGCCGGCCCAGTACTTC. Its translation: CASSLDRIQRPAQYF.

The chain employs TRBV28 and TRBJ1-2; 9 nucleotides align to TRBD1. With V trimmed by 6 bases and J by 4 bases, 9 bases remained unmatched. This CDR3 spans 15 amino acids. CDR1 is MDHEN and CDR2 is SYDVKM in the germline V gene. The CDR3 loop is CASRDSTGGGYGYTF. In DNA form, the CDR3 reads TGTGCCAGCAGGGACTCGACAGGGGGTGGCTATGGCTACACCTTC.

The chain links TRBV6-1 to TRBJ2-7; D not resolved. This CDR3 is 11 amino acids long. V lost 4 bases and J lost 12, with 13 bases in between. Germline-derived CDR1 and CDR2 are MNHNS and SASEGT. The CDR3 is CASSVPGPPYF. CDR3 nucleotide sequence: TGTGCCAGCAGTGTCCCGGGCCCCCCGTACTTC.